A single sample is the source of the 17 T cell receptor beta chains below, sequenced in a study of CD8 T cells in ankylosing spondylitis. TCRdb ran MiXCR on the 5' RACE reads and lists one entry per CDR3 protein. The profile covers hundreds of thousands of distinct CDR3 sequences, with around 25% appearing a single time and just over 6.5% taken by the ten largest. The source material was blood, either unsorted or a sorted T cell fraction (not recorded which). The receptor set was obtained from a male donor with ankylosing spondylitis or in good health (not recorded which).

This clonotype was counted only a few times. The chain links TRBV20-1 to TRBJ2-7; 13 positions match TRBD2. CDR3 length: 14 amino acids. The J segment lost 6 bases and the V segment lost 3 bases, leaving 5 bases of the junction unmatched. CDR1 and CDR2 from the germline V gene are DFQATT and SNEGSKA (reference sequence). As DNA, the CDR3 is TGCAGTGCTAGTCTCGGACTAGCGGGGGCCGAGCAGTACTTC. Amino acids: CSASLGLAGAEQYF.

CDR3 nucleotides: TGCAGTGCTATCGGACACATCGAATACCAAGAGACCCAGTACTTC. As protein: CSAIGHIEYQETQYF. The rearrangement links TRBV20-1 to TRBJ2-5; perhaps TRBD1 as D (5 bases). CDR1 is DFQATT and CDR2 is SNEGSKA in the germline V gene (reference sequence). The CDR3 extends over 15 amino acids. V lost 4 bases and J lost 0, with 15 bases in between.

This clonotype was observed many times. The chain links TRBV4-3 to TRBJ2-2; the D gene is possibly TRBD1 (5 bases). This CDR3 is 15 amino acids long. V lost 4 bases, J lost 4 bases, and 13 bases lay in between. Germline CDR1 reads LGHNA; CDR2 reads YSLEER. The CDR3 coding sequence is TGCGCCAGCAGCCCCATGGACAAAACCACCGGGGAGCTGTTTTTT. Encoded protein: CASSPMDKTTGELFF.

This clonotype was recorded at least ten times. J is TRBJ1-2 and V is TRBV6-1, with D unclear. Trimming shortened V by 9 bases and J by 3 bases, and 20 bases separated the two germline ends. Germline V CDR1 and CDR2: MNHNS, SASEGT. This CDR3 has 15 residues. CDR3 in amino acids: CASRTPVRTDYGYTF. The CDR3 nucleotides read TGTGCCAGTAGAACCCCGGTCAGGACGGACTATGGCTACACCTTC.

The chain couples TRBV4-2 to TRBJ2-6, with D possibly being TRBD2 (5 bases). Germline values: CDR1 LGHNA, CDR2 YNFKEQ. V lost 1 base and J lost 0, with 13 bases in between. The CDR3 covers 18 residues. CDR3 protein: CASSQAPGSISGANVLTF. CDR3 nucleotide sequence: TGTGCCAGCAGCCAAGCCCCGGGGTCAATCTCTGGGGCCAACGTCCTGACTTTC.

There are many counts of this clonotype. The genes are TRBV3-1 and TRBJ2-7; D gene ambiguous. V lost 0 bases and J lost 6, with 9 bases in between. Germline V gives CDR1 LGHDT, CDR2 YNNKEL (reference sequence). The CDR3 runs 13 residues. CDR3 in amino acids: CASSQEFVAEQYF. Written as DNA, the CDR3 is TGTGCCAGCAGCCAAGAGTTCGTTGCCGAGCAGTACTTC.

Ten or more counts support this clonotype. The chain has TRBV11-2 and TRBJ2-3; D gene ambiguous. Germline loops: CDR1 SGHAT, CDR2 FQNNGV. V lost 5 bases to trimming and J lost 2 bases, with 8 bases between them. The CDR3 has 13 residues. The CDR3 is CASSRRPTDTQYF. Here the CDR3 DNA reads TGTGCCAGCAGCCGACGGCCCACAGATACGCAGTATTTT.

The V and J genes are TRBV6-5 and TRBJ2-7; 8 nucleotides match TRBD2. The V and J ends lost 0 bases and 4 bases, in that order; junction bases with no gene match: 5. The CDR3 is 15 residues long. CDR1 MNHEY and CDR2 SVGAGI come from the germline V gene. The chain's CDR3 is CASSYSSPGGYEQYF. The DNA of the CDR3 is TGTGCCAGCAGTTACTCCTCCCCGGGAGGGTACGAGCAGTACTTC.

This clonotype showed up just a few times. This chain uses TRBV20-1 with TRBJ2-2; 9 bases line up with TRBD2. This CDR3 comprises 16 residues. Germline V gives CDR1 DFQATT, CDR2 SNEGSKA (reference sequence). The V and J ends lost 2 bases and 8 bases, in that order; junction bases with no gene match: 12. The CDR3, as DNA: TGCAGTGCTAGAACGCGGGAGGGCCGTAGGTCTGGGGAGCTGTTTTTT. Protein: CSARTREGRRSGELFF.

This clonotype appeared many times. The chain is built from TRBV9 and TRBJ2-7; 8 bases are a match to TRBD2. This CDR3 region has 15 residues. V trimming: 0 bases; J trimming: 4 bases; junction bases outside the gene matches: 6. Germline assignment: CDR1 SGDLS and CDR2 YYNGEE. The CDR3: CASSVGAAGVYEQYF. In DNA form, the CDR3 reads TGTGCCAGCAGCGTAGGGGCAGCGGGAGTATACGAGCAGTACTTC. Variable domain in full (rest from reference TRBV9 and TRBJ2-7): DSGVTQTPKHLITATGQRVTLRCSPRSGDLSVYWYQQSLDQGLQFLIQYYNGEERAKGNILERFSAQQFPDLHSELNLSSLELGDSALYFCASSVGAAGVYEQYFGPGTRLTVT.

This clonotype was seen repeatedly, ten times or more. The chain joins TRBV11-2 to TRBJ2-7, with 7 positions matching TRBD1. Trimming took 2 bases from V and 0 from J; bases not matched to a gene: 13. This CDR3 is built from 18 residues. The germline CDR1 and CDR2 sequences are SGHAT and FQNNGV. CDR3: CASSLKTGSTYFSYEQYF. CDR3 DNA sequence: TGTGCCAGCAGCTTAAAGACAGGGTCTACATATTTCTCCTACGAGCAGTACTTC.

The table lists this clonotype with many counts. The V and J genes are TRBV6-5 and TRBJ2-2; 12 bases map to TRBD2. Germline assignment: CDR1 MNHEY and CDR2 SVGAGI. CDR3 length: 16 amino acids. The junction had 4 bases not matched to a gene; V was cut back by 4 bases and J by 4 bases. For the CDR3, the DNA is TGTGCCAGCAGTTCCCAGGGACTAGCGGGCACCGGGGAGCTGTTTTTT. Translating gives CASSSQGLAGTGELFF.

Ten or more counts support this clonotype. V gene TRBV29-1 combines with J gene TRBJ2-7; no firm D call. Germline V gene data show CDR1 as SQVTM and CDR2 as ANQGSEA. The CDR3 length is 14 residues. V dropped 2 bases and J dropped 1 base, with 12 bases sitting between them. CDR3 bases: TGCAGCGTTGAACCCCTTGGAGCATCCTACGAGCAGTACTTC. Residues: CSVEPLGASYEQYF.

The rearrangement uses TRBV28 and TRBJ2-7; TRBD2 matches at 8 bases. The CDR3 is 15 residues long. Trimming at V came to 4 bases and at J to 0 bases, leaving 5 bases not matched to a gene. The germline gives CDR1 MDHEN, CDR2 SYDVKM. The CDR3 sequence: CASSSTSATSYEQYF. CDR3 nucleotides: TGTGCCAGCAGTTCGACTAGCGCAACCTCCTACGAGCAGTACTTC.

The genes are TRBV12-3 or TRBV12-4 and TRBJ1-2, with D possibly being TRBD1 (6 bases). The CDR3 is made up of 14 amino acids. V was shortened by 5 bases and J by 8 bases, with 18 bases between the two germline ends. CDR3 DNA sequence: TGTGCCAGCAGTCCCCCGACAGGCCCTACAGGCTACACCTTC. Its protein product is CASSPPTGPTGYTF.

The chain employs TRBV6-1 and TRBJ1-1; D is ambiguous. V lost 10 bases, J lost 1 base, and 13 bases lay in between. The CDR3 has 13 amino acids. Germline assignment: CDR1 MNHNS and CDR2 SASEGT. The CDR3 DNA reads as TGTGCCACCTCGAAGGGCCAGAACACTGAAGCTTTCTTT. This codes for CATSKGQNTEAFF.

This clonotype was seen only a few times. The genes are TRBV20-1 and TRBJ2-7, with TRBD1 as a possible D gene (6 bases). Trimming left V 5 bases short and J 6 bases short, with 17 bases between. The germline V gene encodes CDR1 DFQATT and CDR2 SNEGSKA (reference sequence). This CDR3 is built from 13 residues. The CDR3 region has the DNA TGCAGTGCTCCGACAGGTCGCGATGGCGAGCAGTACTTC. Translating it yields CSAPTGRDGEQYF.